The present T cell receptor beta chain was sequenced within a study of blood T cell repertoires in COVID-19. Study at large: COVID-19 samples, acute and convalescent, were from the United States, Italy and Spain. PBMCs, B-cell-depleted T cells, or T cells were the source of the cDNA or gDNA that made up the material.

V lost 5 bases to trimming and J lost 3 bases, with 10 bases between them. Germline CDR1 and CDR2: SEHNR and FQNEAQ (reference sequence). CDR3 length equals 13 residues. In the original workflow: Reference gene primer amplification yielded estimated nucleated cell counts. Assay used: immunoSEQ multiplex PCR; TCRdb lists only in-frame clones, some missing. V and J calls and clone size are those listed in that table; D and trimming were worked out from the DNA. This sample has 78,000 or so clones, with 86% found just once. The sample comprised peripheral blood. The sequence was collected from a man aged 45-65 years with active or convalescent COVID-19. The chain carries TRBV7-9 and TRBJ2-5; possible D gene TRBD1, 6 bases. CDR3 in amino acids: CASSARTEETQYF. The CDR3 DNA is TGTGCCAGCAGCGCAAGGACAGAAGAGACCCAGTACTTC.